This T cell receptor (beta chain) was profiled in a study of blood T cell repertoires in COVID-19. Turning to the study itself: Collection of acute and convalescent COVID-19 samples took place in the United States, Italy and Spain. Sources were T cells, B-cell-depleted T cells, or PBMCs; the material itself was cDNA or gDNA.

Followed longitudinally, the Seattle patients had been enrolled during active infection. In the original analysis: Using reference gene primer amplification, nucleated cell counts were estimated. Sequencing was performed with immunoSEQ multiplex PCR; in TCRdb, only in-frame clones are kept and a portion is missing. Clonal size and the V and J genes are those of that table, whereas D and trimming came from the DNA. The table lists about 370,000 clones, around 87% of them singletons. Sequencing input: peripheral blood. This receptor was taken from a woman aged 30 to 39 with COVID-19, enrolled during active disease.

In DNA form, the CDR3 reads TGCGCCAGCAGTGATGGGAGCGAGATGAATGAGCAGTTCTTC. It codes for CASSDGSEMNEQFF. This chain uses TRBV10-1 with TRBJ2-1; possible D gene TRBD2, 5 bases. Trimming took 3 bases from V and 7 from J, leaving 13 bases between them. The CDR3 is 14 amino acids. Looked up from germline, CDR1 is WNHNN and CDR2 is SYGVQD (reference sequence).